The text below deals with one T cell receptor beta chain. The data derive from a study of blood T cells in healthy people across ages. Germline-derived CDR1 and CDR2 are SGHTA and FQGNSA. The J segment lost 6 bases and the V segment lost 2 bases, leaving 10 bases of the junction unmatched. CDR3 length equals 16 residues. A J-beta primer mix and a sample-barcoded 5' primer were used in a second PCR of roughly 6 to 11 cycles. Using its own MiXCR run on the 5' RACE reads, TCRdb lists one record per CDR3 protein. Among 950,000 to 1,200,000 distinct CDR3 sequences listed, more than 30% were seen once. The clonotype originates from a man younger than 35 in good health. V and J are TRBV7-2 and TRBJ2-3; 8 nucleotides align to TRBD2. Sequenced: blood. The CDR3 loop is CASSLLAGPSGDTQYF. Written as DNA, the CDR3 is TGTGCCAGCAGCTTACTAGCGGGTCCATCGGGGGATACGCAGTATTTT.